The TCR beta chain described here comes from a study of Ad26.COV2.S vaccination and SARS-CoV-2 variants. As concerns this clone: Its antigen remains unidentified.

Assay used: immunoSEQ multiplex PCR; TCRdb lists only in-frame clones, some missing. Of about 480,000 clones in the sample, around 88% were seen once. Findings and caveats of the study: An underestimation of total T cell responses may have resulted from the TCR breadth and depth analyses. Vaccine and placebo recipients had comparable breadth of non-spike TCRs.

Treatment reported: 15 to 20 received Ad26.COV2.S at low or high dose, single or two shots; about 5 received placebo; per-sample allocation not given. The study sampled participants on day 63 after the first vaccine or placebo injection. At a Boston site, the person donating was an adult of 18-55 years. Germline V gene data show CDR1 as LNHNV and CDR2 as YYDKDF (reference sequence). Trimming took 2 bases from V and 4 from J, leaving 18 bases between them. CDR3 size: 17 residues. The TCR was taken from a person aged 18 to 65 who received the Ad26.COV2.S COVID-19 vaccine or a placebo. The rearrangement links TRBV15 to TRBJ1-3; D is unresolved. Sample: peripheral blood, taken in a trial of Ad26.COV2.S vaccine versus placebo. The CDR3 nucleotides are TGTGCCACCAGCAGATTGTTCTCTCCATCTCTGGGAAACACCATATATTTT. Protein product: CATSRLFSPSLGNTIYF.